Sequencing of this TCR beta chain was carried out in a study of blood T cell repertoires in COVID-19. The assay was immunoSEQ multiplex PCR, and TCRdb's table has in-frame clones only and misses some. The table has some 270,000 clones, roughly 90% seen once. With 7 bases removed from V and 1 base from J, the gap between germline ends came to 13 bases. CDR3 size: 14 residues. Looked up from germline, CDR1 is MNHEY and CDR2 is SVGAGI. This TCR derives from a woman between 40 and 50 years old who had recovered from COVID-19. Sequenced input: PBMCs or T cells enriched from blood (not recorded which). This chain connects TRBV6-5 to TRBJ1-2; D gene unclear. This chain's CDR3 is CASTEQNFNYGYTF. The CDR3 bases are TGTGCCAGCACCGAACAGAACTTTAACTATGGCTACACCTTC.